The 32 T cell receptor beta chains below come from one sample, sequenced in a study of cytomegalovirus exposure and HLA in healthy donors. PCR employed 60 Vbeta and 13 Jbeta primers. Assay: immunoSEQ multiplex PCR; the TCRdb copy retains only in-frame clones and omits some. Of roughly 190,000 clones in the sample, approximately 80% were seen once. The specimen sequenced was PBMCs. These receptors came from a woman in her 30s in good health and CMV-seropositive.

This chain connects TRBV29-1 to TRBJ1-2, with D perhaps matching TRBD1 (5 bases). Per germline, CDR1 SQVTM and CDR2 ANQGSEA. The CDR3 extends over 15 amino acids. The ends were cut back, 2 bases at V and 3 bases at J, with 16 bases in the middle. In DNA, the CDR3 is TGCAGCGTTGAAAGCCCCGGAGGGGACGACTATGGCTACACCTTC. It translates to CSVESPGGDDYGYTF.

The chain links TRBV19 to TRBJ1-4; TRBD1 might be the D (6 bases). V lost 10 bases to trimming and J lost 5 bases, with 14 bases between them. From germline, CDR1 is LNHDA and CDR2 SQIVND (reference sequence). CDR3 length: 13 residues. The CDR3 loop is CATTGGPNEKLFF. CDR3 sequence (DNA): TGTGCCACCACGGGGGGGCCCAATGAAAAACTGTTTTTT.

This clone was seen more than once but under ten times. The CDR3 reads CASSLPSDRVKRSPLHF. The CDR3 DNA follows: TGTGCCAGCAGTTTACCCTCCGACAGGGTAAAAAGGTCACCCCTCCACTTT. This chain links TRBV28 with TRBJ1-6; 7 positions match TRBD1. Germline trimming cut 2 bases from V and 10 bases from J; bases unmatched to any gene: 14. Germline V CDR1 and CDR2: MDHEN, SYDVKM. The CDR3 spans 17 residues.

On this clone itself: The junction departs from germline at one end; a sequencing error may be responsible. This rearrangement joins TRBV29-1 to TRBJ1-5; no clear D gene. The CDR3 contains 12 residues. The germline CDR1 and CDR2 sequences are SQVTM and ANQGSEA. DNA of the CDR3: TGCAACGTTGGGAGTGACAATCAGCCCCAGCATTTT. Its translation is CNVGSDNQPQHF.

This chain joins TRBV6-1 and TRBJ2-7, with D uncertain. Trimming removed 5 bases at V and 4 bases at J, with 9 bases between. CDR1 and CDR2 (germline): MNHNS, SASEGT. The length of the CDR3 is 12 residues. The CDR3 loop reads CASSPRLYEQYF. CDR3 DNA: TGTGCCAGCAGTCCCCGACTTTACGAGCAGTACTTC.

This clone was detected a few times. At one end, the junction sequence differs from germline, possibly due to a read error. J is TRBJ2-2 and V is TRBV6-1, with D possibly TRBD2 on 6 matching bases. Germline V lookup: CDR1 MNHNS, CDR2 SASEGT. The CDR3 runs 16 residues. CDR3 nucleotides: TGTGCCATCAGTGAGTCGGCGGGGCGGGGCACCGGGGAGCTGTTTTTT. Encoded protein: CAISESAGRGTGELFF.

This chain joins TRBV6-6 and TRBJ2-5; TRBD2 aligns across 16 bases. After removal of 4 bases from V and 5 bases from J, the junction contained 4 bases not matched to a gene. Germline V lookup: CDR1 MNHNY, CDR2 SVGAGI (reference sequence). This CDR3 spans 16 amino acids. For the CDR3, the DNA is TGTGCCAGCAGTTCGGGACTAGCGGGGGGGCGGGAGACCCAGTACTTC. Translating gives CASSSGLAGGRETQYF.

V gene TRBV5-5 combines with J gene TRBJ2-7; D is unresolved. V was shortened by 0 bases and J by 5 bases, with 12 bases between the two germline ends. This CDR3 is 14 amino acids long. CDR1 is SGHKS and CDR2 is YYEKEE in the germline V gene (reference sequence). In DNA, the CDR3 is TGTGCCAGCAGCTTGGCCGCGGTCTCGGACGAGCAGTACTTC. The encoded protein is CASSLAAVSDEQYF.

There are a few counts of this clone. The V call is TRBV7-9, the J call TRBJ1-2, with a tentative D call TRBD1 (6 bases). V gave up 3 bases and J gave up 5 bases, with 19 bases separating them. Germline lookup yields CDR1 SEHNR and CDR2 FQNEAQ (reference sequence). The CDR3 is made up of 16 amino acids. The DNA for the CDR3 is TGTGCCAGCAGCTTTAGATCCCCAGGGGCTGAGTATGGCTACACCTTC. It codes for CASSFRSPGAEYGYTF.

V usage is TRBV4-1 and J usage is TRBJ2-1, with D perhaps matching TRBD2 (5 bases). The V end lost 1 base, the J end lost 1 base, and 14 bases lay between the germline ends. CDR1 and CDR2 from the germline V gene are MGHRA and YSYEKL. This CDR3 has 17 amino acids. CDR3 DNA sequence: TGCGCCAGCAGCCAAGGGTTCGTGGGAGCATCCTACAATGAGCAGTTCTTC. Its protein product is CASSQGFVGASYNEQFF.

The chain is built from TRBV28 and TRBJ1-4; 7 positions agree with TRBD1. J was trimmed by 4 bases and V by 4 bases; bases with no gene match: 6. Germline V gives CDR1 MDHEN, CDR2 SYDVKM. This CDR3 region has 15 residues. The CDR3 here is CASSSPGQINEKLFF. The CDR3 DNA sequence: TGTGCCAGCAGTTCTCCGGGACAGATTAATGAAAAACTGTTTTTT.

This chain joins TRBV6-5 and TRBJ2-1; D not resolved. In germline, CDR1 is MNHEY, CDR2 SVGAGI. This CDR3 comprises 14 residues. The V end lost 4 bases, the J end lost 8 bases, and 15 bases lay between the germline ends. The CDR3 region is CASSFHARFDEQFF. The CDR3 region has the DNA TGTGCCAGCAGTTTTCATGCTCGGTTCGATGAGCAGTTCTTC.

The chain combines TRBV5-1 with TRBJ2-2, with 8 bases identical to TRBD1. With V trimmed by 0 bases and J by 4 bases, 2 bases remained unmatched. The germline V gene encodes CDR1 SGHRS and CDR2 YFSETQ. The CDR3 spans 15 residues. The CDR3 here is CASSLAGQGTGELFF. Written as DNA, the CDR3 is TGCGCCAGCAGCTTGGCCGGACAGGGCACCGGGGAGCTGTTTTTT. The full variable domain, rest sourced from reference TRBV5-1 and TRBJ2-2, is KAGVTQTPRYLIKTRGQQVTLSCSPISGHRSVSWYQQTPGQGLQFLFEYFSETQRNKGNFPGRFSGRQFSNSRSEMNVSTLELGDSALYLCASSLAGQGTGELFFGEGSRLTVL.

This clone appeared once. The V and J genes are TRBV6-6 and TRBJ1-1; D possibly corresponds to TRBD1 (6 bases). V was pared by 2 bases and J by 2 bases, with 9 bases between. This CDR3 contains 14 residues. The germline V gene encodes CDR1 MNHNY and CDR2 SVGAGI (reference sequence). The CDR3 region is CASSYEGVNTEAFF. The CDR3 DNA reads as TGTGCCAGCAGTTACGAGGGGGTAAACACTGAAGCTTTCTTT.

The V and J genes are TRBV6-5 and TRBJ2-1; 9 bases fit TRBD1. The CDR3 sequence is 15 residues long. Germline V gene sequence: CDR1 MNHEY, CDR2 SVGAGI. Unmatched junction bases numbered 6, after V lost 6 bases and J lost 3 bases. The CDR3 sequence is CASRSGTGLYNEQFF. CDR3 sequence (DNA): TGTGCCAGCAGATCCGGGACAGGGCTCTACAATGAGCAGTTCTTC.

The genes are TRBV6-5 and TRBJ2-7; tentative D call: TRBD1 (6 bases). CDR3 length: 15 residues. The germline V and J ends were trimmed by 6 bases and 5 bases, with 20 bases remaining between them. Germline CDR1 MNHEY, CDR2 SVGAGI. This CDR3 is CASRRTDYIQHEQYF. In DNA form, the CDR3 reads TGTGCCAGCAGGCGGACAGACTATATTCAGCACGAGCAGTACTTC.

The V and J genes are TRBV6-5 and TRBJ1-1; 7 positions match TRBD1. After removal of 7 bases from V and 1 base from J, the junction contained 3 bases not matched to a gene. CDR1 is MNHEY and CDR2 is SVGAGI in the germline V gene. The CDR3 spans 13 residues. CDR3 sequence reads: CASTRTGNTEAFF. CDR3 nucleotide sequence: TGTGCCAGCACCAGGACAGGGAACACTGAAGCTTTCTTT.

This chain links TRBV7-3 with TRBJ2-1; D remains ambiguous. Between the trimmed V and J ends, which lost 1 base and 0 bases, there was a span of 10 bases. The CDR3 contains 16 residues. The V gene's germline CDR1 is SGHTA and CDR2 FQGTGA. The CDR3 is CASSLNGFGSYNEQFF. CDR3 in DNA: TGTGCCAGCAGCTTAAACGGGTTCGGCTCCTACAATGAGCAGTTCTTC.

The V and J genes are TRBV5-1 and TRBJ2-2; a weak D match, TRBD1 (6 bases). CDR3 size: 16 residues. Germline CDR1 reads SGHRS; CDR2 reads YFSETQ. The V end was cut by 6 bases, the J end by 3 bases, with 18 bases between. The CDR3 DNA is TGCGCCAGCACTACTGAAGACAGGTTGCACACCGGGGAGCTGTTTTTT. The encoded protein is CASTTEDRLHTGELFF.

This sequence joins TRBV18 and TRBJ2-1; 8 positions match TRBD2. V shed 3 bases, J shed 5 bases, and the junction held 6 bases outside the gene matches. This CDR3 has 15 residues. Per the germline V gene, CDR1 is KGHSH and CDR2 is LQKENI. Written as DNA, the CDR3 is TGTGCCAGCTCACCTCAGACGGGAGGGCACAATGAGCAGTTCTTC. It encodes CASSPQTGGHNEQFF.

The chain has TRBV6-5 and TRBJ2-7; tentative D call: TRBD1 (6 bases). V lost 5 bases, J lost 3 bases, and 11 bases lay in between. CDR3 length: 13 residues. Looked up from germline, CDR1 is MNHEY and CDR2 is SVGAGI. The CDR3 region has the DNA TGTGCCAGCAGTCCGGGACACATCTACGAGCAGTACTTC. It yields the protein CASSPGHIYEQYF.

The V and J genes are TRBV6-4 and TRBJ2-1; a possible D gene is TRBD2 (6 bases). The CDR3 totals 13 residues. Germline CDR1 and CDR2: MRHNA and SNTAGT. Trimming left V 4 bases short and J 4 bases short, with 8 bases between. The CDR3 DNA reads as TGTGCCAGCAGTGTGGGGGGTTACAATGAGCAGTTCTTC. Its protein is CASSVGGYNEQFF.

V usage is TRBV23-1 and J usage is TRBJ2-7; TRBD1 matches 7 bases. TRBV23-1 is annotated as an ORF whose role is uncertain. CDR3 length: 14 residues. The J segment lost 5 bases and the V segment lost 2 bases, leaving 6 bases of the junction unmatched. The CDR3 reads CASSQRDSHDEQYF. DNA of the CDR3: TGCGCCAGCAGTCAAAGGGACAGCCACGACGAGCAGTACTTC.

V is TRBV28 and J is TRBJ2-3, with TRBD2 matching 8 bases. This CDR3 has 15 residues. J lost 6 bases, V lost 6 bases, and 11 bases had no gene match. Germline assignment: CDR1 MDHEN and CDR2 SYDVKM. The CDR3 nucleotides are TGTGCCAGCAGACTAGCCCCGGGGGGGAGTGATACGCAGTATTTT. As protein: CASRLAPGGSDTQYF.

This clone was counted a few times. The rearrangement uses TRBV19 and TRBJ1-2, with 11 bases identical to TRBD1. The CDR3 spans 14 residues. J was trimmed by 6 bases and V by 2 bases; bases with no gene match: 2. The germline gives CDR1 LNHDA, CDR2 SQIVND (reference sequence). The DNA of the CDR3 is TGTGCCAGTAGTATAAGGACAGGGGGCCATGGCTACACCTTC. It encodes CASSIRTGGHGYTF.

Comments on this clone: Sequence at one end of the junction differs from germline and may be a read error. The chain combines TRBV7-7 with TRBJ2-1; D unresolved. The CDR3 extends over 13 amino acids. The germline gives CDR1 SSHAT, CDR2 FNYEAQ (reference sequence). The CDR3 bases are TGTGCTAGCAGCTTAGCTATCTACGATGAGCAGTTCTTC. It is translated as CASSLAIYDEQFF.

Only a few counts were recorded for this clone. V and J are TRBV28 and TRBJ2-7; the D gene is possibly TRBD1 (5 bases). CDR1 and CDR2 from the germline V gene are MDHEN and SYDVKM. Trimming took off 6 bases at V and 4 bases at J, with 13 bases between the two ends. The CDR3 contains 13 residues. The DNA for the CDR3 is TGTGCCAGCAGGCTAGGGGCCCCTTACGAGCAGTACTTC. Translating gives CASRLGAPYEQYF.

The chain is built from TRBV4-2 and TRBJ2-5; D possibly corresponds to TRBD2 (6 bases). The CDR3 consists of 14 residues. The germline V gene encodes CDR1 LGHNA and CDR2 YNFKEQ. V was pared by 4 bases and J by 0 bases, with 9 bases between. CDR3 DNA: TGTGCCAGCAGCCGACGGGACTACCAAGAGACCCAGTACTTC. It specifies CASSRRDYQETQYF.

This clone was counted between two and nine times. The chain uses TRBV7-2 and TRBJ2-7; D gene ambiguous. The CDR3 totals 13 residues. V was clipped by 2 bases and J by 4 bases, with 9 bases between them. CDR1 SGHTA and CDR2 FQGNSA come from the germline V gene. The CDR3 is CASSLLYSYEQYF. CDR3 DNA: TGTGCCAGCAGCTTACTCTATTCGTACGAGCAGTACTTC.

The chain joins TRBV19 to TRBJ1-5, with no clear D. Trimming cost V 6 bases and J 8 bases, with 11 bases left between them. Germline CDR1 LNHDA, CDR2 SQIVND (reference sequence). This CDR3 spans 12 amino acids. The CDR3 DNA reads TGTGCCAGTAGAGGAGGTAATAAGCCCCAGCATTTT. This sequence encodes CASRGGNKPQHF.

In this sample, this clone turned up a few times. The V call is TRBV7-9, the J call TRBJ2-7, with a possible D match to TRBD2 (6 bases). V dropped 5 bases and J dropped 0 bases, with 14 bases sitting between them. Germline CDR1 is SEHNR and CDR2 is FQNEAQ (reference sequence). The CDR3 is 15 residues long. Here the CDR3 DNA reads TGTGCCAGCAGCCGCGGGACTCTAAGCTCCTACGAGCAGTACTTC. This codes for CASSRGTLSSYEQYF.

CDR3 protein: CASSRPGQGIETQYF. The CDR3, as DNA: TGTGCCAGCAGTCGCCCGGGACAGGGTATAGAGACCCAGTACTTC. This chain uses TRBV28 with TRBJ2-5, with 9 bases fitting TRBD1. The junction had 8 bases not matched to a gene; V was cut back by 5 bases and J by 4 bases. The CDR3 spans 15 residues. Germline values: CDR1 MDHEN, CDR2 SYDVKM.